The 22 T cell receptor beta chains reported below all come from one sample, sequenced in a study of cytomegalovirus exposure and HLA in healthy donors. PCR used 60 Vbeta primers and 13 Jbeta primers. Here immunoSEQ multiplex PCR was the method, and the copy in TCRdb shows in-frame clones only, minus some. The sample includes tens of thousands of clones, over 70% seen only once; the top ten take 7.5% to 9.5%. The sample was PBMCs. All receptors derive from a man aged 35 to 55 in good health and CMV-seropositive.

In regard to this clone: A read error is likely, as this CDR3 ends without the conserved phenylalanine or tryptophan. DNA for the CDR3: TGTGCCAGCAGCAAAGAACAGGGTTATAATTCACCCCTCCACCTT. Protein product: CASSKEQGYNSPLHL. The rearrangement uses TRBV7-2 and TRBJ1-6, with TRBD1 as a possible D gene (6 bases). CDR1 SGHTA and CDR2 FQGNSA come from the germline V gene. V lost 5 bases and J lost 4, with 12 bases in between. The CDR3 loop spans 15 amino acids.

This chain's CDR3 is CASSRQGGNQPQHF. The DNA for the CDR3 is TGTGCCAGTAGTAGGCAGGGTGGCAATCAGCCCCAGCATTTT. The gene calls are TRBV19 and TRBJ1-5; the D gene is possibly TRBD1 (5 bases). The CDR3 is 14 residues long. V shed 4 bases and J shed 2 bases, with 9 bases lying between them. The germline V gene encodes CDR1 LNHDA and CDR2 SQIVND (reference sequence).

In DNA form, the CDR3 reads TGCGCCAGCACTGCCCAGCGGGATAAAACTAGCACAGATACGCAGTATTTT. Translation gives CASTAQRDKTSTDTQYF. This rearrangement joins TRBV23-1 to TRBJ2-3; 7 nucleotides agree with TRBD2. TRBV23-1 is an open reading frame whose function is uncertain. This CDR3 spans 17 amino acids. The V segment lost 7 bases and the J segment 0 bases; nucleotides outside the gene matches: 13.

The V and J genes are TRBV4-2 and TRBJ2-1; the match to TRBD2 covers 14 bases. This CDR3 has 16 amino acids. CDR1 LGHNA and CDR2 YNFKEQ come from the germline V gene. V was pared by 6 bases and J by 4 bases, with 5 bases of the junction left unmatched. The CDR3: CASRRRTSGGYNEQFF. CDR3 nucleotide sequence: TGTGCCAGCAGGAGAAGGACTAGCGGGGGGTACAATGAGCAGTTCTTC.

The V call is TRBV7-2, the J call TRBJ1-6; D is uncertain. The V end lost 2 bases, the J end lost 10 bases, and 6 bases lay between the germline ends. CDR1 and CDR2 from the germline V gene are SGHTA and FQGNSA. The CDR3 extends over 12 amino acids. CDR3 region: CASSLMASPLHF. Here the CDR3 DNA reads TGTGCCAGCAGCTTAATGGCCTCACCCCTCCACTTT. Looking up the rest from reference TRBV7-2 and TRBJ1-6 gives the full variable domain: GAGVSQSPSNKVTEKGKDVELRCDPISGHTALYWYRQSLGQGLEFLIYFQGNSAPDKSGLPSDRFSAERTGGSVSTLTIQRTQQEDSAVYLCASSLMASPLHFGNGTRLTVT.

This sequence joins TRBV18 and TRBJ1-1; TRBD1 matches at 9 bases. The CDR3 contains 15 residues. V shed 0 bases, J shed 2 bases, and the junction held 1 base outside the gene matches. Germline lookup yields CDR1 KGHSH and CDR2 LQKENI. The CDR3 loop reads CASSPPTGGNTEAFF. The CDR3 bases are TGTGCCAGCTCACCACCGACAGGGGGTAACACTGAAGCTTTCTTT. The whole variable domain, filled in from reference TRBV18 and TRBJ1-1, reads NAGVMQNPRHLVRRRGQEARLRCSPMKGHSHVYWYRQLPEEGLKFMVYLQKENIIDESGMPKERFSAEFPKEGPSILRIQQVVRGDSAAYFCASSPPTGGNTEAFFGQGTRLTVV.

CDR3 bases: TGTGCCACCTGTCGGGGGAACACCGGGGAGCTGTTTTTT. Protein sequence: CATCRGNTGELFF. V and J are TRBV10-3 and TRBJ2-2; the D gene is possibly TRBD2 (5 bases). The germline V and J ends were trimmed by 10 bases and 1 base, with 10 bases remaining between them. Germline values: CDR1 ENHRY, CDR2 SYGVKD. This CDR3 comprises 13 residues.

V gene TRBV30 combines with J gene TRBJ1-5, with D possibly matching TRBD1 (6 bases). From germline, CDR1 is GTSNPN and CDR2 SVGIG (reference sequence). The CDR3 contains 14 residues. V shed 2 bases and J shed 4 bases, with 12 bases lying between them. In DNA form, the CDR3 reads TGTGCCTGGAGTTTAAAGGGGGGGAATCAGCCCCAGCATTTT. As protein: CAWSLKGGNQPQHF.

In DNA form, the CDR3 reads TGTGCCAGCAGCTTGGGGCAGGCGCATCAGCCCCAGCATTTT. It translates to CASSLGQAHQPQHF. This chain joins TRBV7-6 and TRBJ1-5, with D maybe TRBD1 (5 bases). The V end was cut by 3 bases, the J end by 5 bases, with 11 bases between. The CDR3 has 14 amino acids. Germline assignment: CDR1 SGHVS and CDR2 FNYEAQ.

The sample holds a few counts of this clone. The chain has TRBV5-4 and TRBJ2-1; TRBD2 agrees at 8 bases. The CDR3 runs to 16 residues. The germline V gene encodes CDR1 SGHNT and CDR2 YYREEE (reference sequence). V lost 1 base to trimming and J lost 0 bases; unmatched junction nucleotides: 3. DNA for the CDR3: TGTGCCAGCAGCTTGATGGGGACTAGCTCCTACAATGAGCAGTTCTTC. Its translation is CASSLMGTSSYNEQFF.

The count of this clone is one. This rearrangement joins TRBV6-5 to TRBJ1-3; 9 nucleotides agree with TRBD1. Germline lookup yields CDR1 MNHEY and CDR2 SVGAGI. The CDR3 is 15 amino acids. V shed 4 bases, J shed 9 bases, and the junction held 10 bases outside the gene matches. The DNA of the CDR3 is TGTGCCAGCAGTTCCGGACAGGGGCGGCGGGGCACCATATATTTT. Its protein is CASSSGQGRRGTIYF.

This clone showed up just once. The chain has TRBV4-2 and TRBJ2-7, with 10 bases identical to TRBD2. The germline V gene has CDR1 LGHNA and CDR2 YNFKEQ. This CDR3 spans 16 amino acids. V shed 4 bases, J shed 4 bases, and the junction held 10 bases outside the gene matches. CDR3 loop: CASSLTPTSGDYEQYF. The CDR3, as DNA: TGTGCCAGCAGCCTAACCCCCACTAGCGGGGATTACGAGCAGTACTTC.

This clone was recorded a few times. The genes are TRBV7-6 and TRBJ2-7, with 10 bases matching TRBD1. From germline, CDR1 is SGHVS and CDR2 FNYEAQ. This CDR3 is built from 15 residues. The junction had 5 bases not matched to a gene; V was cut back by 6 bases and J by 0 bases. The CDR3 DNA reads TGTGCCAGCAGTCCGGGGGACAGGGGCTCCTACGAGCAGTACTTC. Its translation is CASSPGDRGSYEQYF.

CDR3 residues: CASSLELANTGELFF. Written as DNA, the CDR3 is TGTGCCAGCAGCTTAGAACTAGCGAACACCGGGGAGCTGTTTTTT. V is TRBV7-9 and J is TRBJ2-2; tentatively, D is TRBD2 (5 bases). Germline V gene data show CDR1 as SEHNR and CDR2 as FQNEAQ (reference sequence). V was cut by 1 base and J by 0 bases, with 6 bases left in between. The CDR3 consists of 15 residues.

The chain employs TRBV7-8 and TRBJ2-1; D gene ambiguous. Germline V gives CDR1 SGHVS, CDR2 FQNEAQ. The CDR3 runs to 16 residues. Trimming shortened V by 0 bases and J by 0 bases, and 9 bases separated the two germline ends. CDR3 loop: CASSLASRSSYNEQFF. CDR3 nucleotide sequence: TGTGCCAGCAGCTTAGCGTCGCGGAGCTCCTACAATGAGCAGTTCTTC.

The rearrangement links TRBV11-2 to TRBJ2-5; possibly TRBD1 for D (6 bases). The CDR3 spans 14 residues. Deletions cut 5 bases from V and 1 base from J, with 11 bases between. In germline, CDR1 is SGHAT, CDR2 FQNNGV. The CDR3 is CASSPGHLQETQYF. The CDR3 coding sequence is TGTGCCAGCAGCCCGGGACATCTCCAAGAGACCCAGTACTTC.

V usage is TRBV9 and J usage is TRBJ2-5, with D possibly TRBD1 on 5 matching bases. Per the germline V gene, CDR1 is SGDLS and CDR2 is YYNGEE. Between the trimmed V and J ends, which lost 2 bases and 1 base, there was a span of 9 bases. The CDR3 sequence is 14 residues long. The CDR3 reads CASSVQGSQETQYF. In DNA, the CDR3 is TGTGCCAGCAGCGTCCAGGGATCCCAAGAGACCCAGTACTTC.

In DNA form, the CDR3 reads TGTGCCAGCAGCCCGACGGGACAGGTCTACGAGCAGTACTTC. As protein: CASSPTGQVYEQYF. The J gene is TRBJ2-7, the V gene TRBV7-9, with 8 bases matching TRBD1. The CDR3 consists of 14 residues. After removal of 5 bases from V and 3 bases from J, the junction contained 6 bases not matched to a gene. Per the germline V gene, CDR1 is SEHNR and CDR2 is FQNEAQ (reference sequence).

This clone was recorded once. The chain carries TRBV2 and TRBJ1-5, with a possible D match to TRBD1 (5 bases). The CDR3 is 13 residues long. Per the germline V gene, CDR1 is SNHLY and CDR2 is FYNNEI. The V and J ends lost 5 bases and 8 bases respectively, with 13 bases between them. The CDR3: CASSLFRGEPQHF. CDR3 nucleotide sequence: TGTGCCAGCAGTCTCTTCCGGGGGGAGCCCCAGCATTTT.

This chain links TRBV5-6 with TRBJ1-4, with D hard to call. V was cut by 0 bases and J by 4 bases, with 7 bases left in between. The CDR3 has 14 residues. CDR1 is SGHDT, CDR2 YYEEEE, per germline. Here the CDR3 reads CASSLEQNNEKLFF. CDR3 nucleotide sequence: TGTGCCAGCAGCTTGGAACAGAATAATGAAAAACTGTTTTTT.

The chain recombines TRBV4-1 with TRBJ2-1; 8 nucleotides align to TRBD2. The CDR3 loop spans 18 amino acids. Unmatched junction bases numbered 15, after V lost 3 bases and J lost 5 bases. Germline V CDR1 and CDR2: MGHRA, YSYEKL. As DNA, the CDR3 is TGCGCCAGCAGCCAGATAGACATCGGACTAGCTGGGAACAATGAGCAGTTCTTC. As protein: CASSQIDIGLAGNNEQFF.

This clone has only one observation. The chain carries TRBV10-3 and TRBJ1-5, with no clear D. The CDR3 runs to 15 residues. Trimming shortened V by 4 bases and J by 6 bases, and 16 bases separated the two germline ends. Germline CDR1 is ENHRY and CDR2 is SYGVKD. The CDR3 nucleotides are TGTGCCATCAGTGCCGGGGAGGGATCAGGTCAGCCCCAGCATTTT. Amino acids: CAISAGEGSGQPQHF.